The clone carrying this TCR beta chain occurred once. This sample is drawn from a study of T-cell reconstitution after alpha-beta-depleted transplantation in children. Trimming pared 3 bases from V and 3 bases from J, leaving 16 bases between. CDR3 size: 16 residues. Unique molecular identifiers featured in how the TCRbeta library was prepared. TCRdb reprocessed the PCR reads via MiXCR and lists one record per CDR3 protein. Of about 580,000 distinct CDR3 sequences detected, about 23% appear once; the ten largest clones hold around an eighth. The receptor was isolated from a boy younger than two who had a stem cell transplant for acute myeloid leukemia, so the T cells may come from the graft donor. This specimen was PBMCs, mostly from graft donor cells, taken 360 days after TCRalphabeta/CD19-depleted stem cell transplant. The chain uses TRBV12-3 or TRBV12-4 and TRBJ2-3; a weak D match, TRBD1 (5 bases). The CDR3: CASSFPTMSGTDTQYF. The CDR3 DNA follows: TGTGCCAGCAGTTTCCCTACTATGTCAGGGACAGATACGCAGTATTTT.